The entry that follows covers one T cell receptor (beta chain) sequence. Assay: immunoSEQ multiplex PCR; the TCRdb copy retains only in-frame clones and omits some. Here the sample spans 230,000 or so clones, around nine tenths being singletons. This entry comes from a study of blood T cell repertoires in COVID-19. CDR1 is SEHNR, CDR2 FQNEAQ, per germline (reference sequence). This CDR3 comprises 18 residues. V trimming: 3 bases; J trimming: 7 bases; junction bases outside the gene matches: 14. V is TRBV7-9 and J is TRBJ2-1; the match to TRBD2 covers 11 bases. Material: PBMCs or T cells enriched from blood (not recorded which). The source of this sequence is a woman aged 45-59 years with acute COVID-19. The CDR3 sequence: CASSLGAELAGGGNEQFF. The CDR3, as DNA: TGTGCCAGCAGCTTGGGGGCAGAGCTAGCGGGAGGAGGGAATGAGCAGTTCTTC.